This T cell receptor beta chain was sequenced during a study of T-cell reconstitution after alpha-beta-depleted transplantation in children. The V gene's germline CDR1 is SEHNR and CDR2 FQNEAQ (reference sequence). Trimming shortened V by 3 bases and J by 4 bases, and 17 bases separated the two germline ends. CDR3 length equals 16 residues. This clonotype came up a few times. The authors prepared the TCRbeta library with unique molecular identifiers. TCRdb reprocessed the PCR reads with MiXCR, giving one entry per CDR3 protein. The sample has approximately 350,000 distinct CDR3 sequences, approximately 10% seen once.

Sequenced here: PBMCs from the stem cell graft donor, sampled from the stem cell graft. This TCR came from a human donor who donated a stem cell graft to a child with acute lymphoblastic leukemia. This chain uses TRBV7-9 with TRBJ2-3; no firm D call. The CDR3 spells CASSLPVGIESDTQYF. In DNA, the CDR3 is TGTGCCAGCAGCTTGCCGGTAGGGATAGAATCAGATACGCAGTATTTT.